This T cell receptor (beta chain) was documented in a study of cytomegalovirus exposure and HLA in healthy donors. Note on this clone: Its antigen is as yet unknown.

Study-wide points: A later analysis found TCR association rates differed by HLA locus, highest for DRB1 and lowest for HLA-C.

13 Jbeta primers and 60 Vbeta primers were used for the PCR. In the original workflow: Approximately 12 million of tens of millions of unique TCR beta chains were shared, per a later count. Using immunoSEQ multiplex PCR, the repertoire was profiled, and TCRdb retains in-frame clones only, with some absent. D and trimming were read from the DNA, whereas the V and J calls and clone size are those reported in that table. The sample has approximately 110,000 clones, and its top ten clones hold 0.55% to 0.65%. Each donor was nominally healthy when sampled (though unrecorded immune exposures were likely). Sequenced: PBMCs. The receptor was isolated from a man between 45 and 60 years old in good health and CMV-seronegative.

In DNA form, the CDR3 reads TGCGCCAGCAGCAGGGGGATGGACACCGGGGAGCTGTTTTTT. It is translated as CASSRGMDTGELFF. J is TRBJ2-2 and V is TRBV5-1; TRBD1 is a possible D gene (6 bases). The V end was cut by 4 bases, the J end by 3 bases, with 10 bases between. Germline V CDR1 and CDR2: SGHRS, YFSETQ. The CDR3 runs 14 residues.